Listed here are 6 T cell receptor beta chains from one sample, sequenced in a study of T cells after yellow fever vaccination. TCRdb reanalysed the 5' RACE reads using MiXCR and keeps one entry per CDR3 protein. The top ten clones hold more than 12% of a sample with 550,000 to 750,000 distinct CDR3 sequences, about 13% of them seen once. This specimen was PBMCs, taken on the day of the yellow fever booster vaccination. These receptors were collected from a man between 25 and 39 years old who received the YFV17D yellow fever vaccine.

The CDR3 DNA is TGTGCCAGCAGCTTATCAGGGTACCAGCCCCAGCATTTT. Residues: CASSLSGYQPQHF. The gene calls are TRBV7-9 and TRBJ1-5; weak D call: TRBD1 (5 bases). The germline V and J ends were trimmed by 2 bases and 7 bases, with 9 bases remaining between them. The CDR3 length is 13 residues. Germline CDR1 SEHNR, CDR2 FQNEAQ (reference sequence).

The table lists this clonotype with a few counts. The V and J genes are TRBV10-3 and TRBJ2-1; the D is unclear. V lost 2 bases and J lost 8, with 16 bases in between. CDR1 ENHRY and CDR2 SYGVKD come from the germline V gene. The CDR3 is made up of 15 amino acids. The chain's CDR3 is CAISEPRVAEDEQFF. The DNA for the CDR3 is TGTGCCATCAGTGAGCCAAGGGTAGCAGAGGATGAGCAGTTCTTC.

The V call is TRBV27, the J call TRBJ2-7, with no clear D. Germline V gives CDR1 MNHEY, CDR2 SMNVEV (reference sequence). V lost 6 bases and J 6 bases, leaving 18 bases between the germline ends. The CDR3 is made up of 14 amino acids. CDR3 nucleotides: TGTGCCAGCAGCCTTAGCACTTATGGACGCGAGCAGTACTTC. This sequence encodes CASSLSTYGREQYF.

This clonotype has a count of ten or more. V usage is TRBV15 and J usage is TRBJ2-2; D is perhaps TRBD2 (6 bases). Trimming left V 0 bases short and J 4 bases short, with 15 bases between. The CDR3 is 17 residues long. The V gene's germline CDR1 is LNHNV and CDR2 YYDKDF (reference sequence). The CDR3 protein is CATSRDLGGAGTGELFF. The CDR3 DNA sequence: TGTGCCACCAGCAGAGATCTAGGAGGGGCGGGCACCGGGGAGCTGTTTTTT.

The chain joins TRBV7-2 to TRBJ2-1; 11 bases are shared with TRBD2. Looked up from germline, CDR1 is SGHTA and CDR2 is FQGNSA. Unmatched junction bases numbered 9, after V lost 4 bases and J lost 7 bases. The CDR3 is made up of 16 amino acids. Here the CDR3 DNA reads TGTGCCAGCAGCTCCATAGCGGGAGGGCCTTCAAATGAGCAGTTCTTC. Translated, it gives CASSSIAGGPSNEQFF. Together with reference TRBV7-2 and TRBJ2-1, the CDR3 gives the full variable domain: GAGVSQSPSNKVTEKGKDVELRCDPISGHTALYWYRQSLGQGLEFLIYFQGNSAPDKSGLPSDRFSAERTGGSVSTLTIQRTQQEDSAVYLCASSSIAGGPSNEQFFGPGTRLTVL.

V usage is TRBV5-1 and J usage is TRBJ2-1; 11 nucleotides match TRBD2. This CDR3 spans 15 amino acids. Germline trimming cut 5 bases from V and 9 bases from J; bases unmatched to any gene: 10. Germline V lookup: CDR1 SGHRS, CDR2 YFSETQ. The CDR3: CASRSLAGGGGEQFF. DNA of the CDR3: TGCGCCAGCAGGTCCCTAGCGGGAGGAGGAGGTGAGCAGTTCTTC.